This TCR beta chain was sequenced during a study of blood T cell repertoires in COVID-19. Overall study context: The United States, Italy and Spain provided the acute and convalescent COVID-19 samples. PBMCs, B-cell-depleted T cells, or T cells provided the cDNA or gDNA that made up the material.

Between the trimmed V and J ends, which lost 6 bases and 4 bases, there was a span of 10 bases. The CDR3 loop spans 13 amino acids. In the original analysis: Amplification of reference gene primers provided the estimated nucleated cell counts. The table came from immunoSEQ multiplex PCR; TCRdb's copy has only in-frame clones and leaves some out. The V and J calls and clone size were taken over from that table, and D and trimming were inferred from the DNA. The repertoire holds 75,000 to 80,000 clones, 88% seen once, with 9.1% in the top ten. The material sequenced was peripheral blood. The chain couples TRBV12-3 or TRBV12-4 to TRBJ1-5; D may be TRBD1 (6 bases). The sequence came from a human donor in a cohort sampled during active COVID-19. CDR3 residues: CASSMRGNQPQHF. Written as DNA, the CDR3 is TGTGCCAGCAGCATGAGGGGGAATCAGCCCCAGCATTTT.